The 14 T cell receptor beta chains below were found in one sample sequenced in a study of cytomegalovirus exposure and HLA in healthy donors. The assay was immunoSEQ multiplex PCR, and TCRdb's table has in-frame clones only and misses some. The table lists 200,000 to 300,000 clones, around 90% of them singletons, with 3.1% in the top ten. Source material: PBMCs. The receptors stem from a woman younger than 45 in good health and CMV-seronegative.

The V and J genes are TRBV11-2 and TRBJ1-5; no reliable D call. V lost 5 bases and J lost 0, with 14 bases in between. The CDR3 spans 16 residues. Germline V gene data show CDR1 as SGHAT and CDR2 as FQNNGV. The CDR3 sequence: CASSHLAGRSNQPQHF. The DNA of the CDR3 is TGTGCCAGCAGCCACCTCGCCGGGCGTAGCAATCAGCCCCAGCATTTT.

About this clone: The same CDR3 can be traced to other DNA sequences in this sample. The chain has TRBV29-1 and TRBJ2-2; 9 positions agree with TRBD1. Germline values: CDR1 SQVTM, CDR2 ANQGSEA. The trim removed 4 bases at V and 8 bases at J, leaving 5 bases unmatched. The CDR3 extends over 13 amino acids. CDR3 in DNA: TGCAGCGTTGTGACAGGGGGAACAGGGGAGCTGTTTTTT. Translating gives CSVVTGGTGELFF.

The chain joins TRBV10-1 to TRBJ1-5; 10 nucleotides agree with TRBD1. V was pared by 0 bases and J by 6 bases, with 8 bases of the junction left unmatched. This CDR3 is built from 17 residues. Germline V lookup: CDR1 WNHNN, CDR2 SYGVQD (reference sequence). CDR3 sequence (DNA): TGCGCCAGCAGTGAGTCGCGGGGACAGGGGCGATGTCAGCCCCAGCATTTT. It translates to CASSESRGQGRCQPQHF.

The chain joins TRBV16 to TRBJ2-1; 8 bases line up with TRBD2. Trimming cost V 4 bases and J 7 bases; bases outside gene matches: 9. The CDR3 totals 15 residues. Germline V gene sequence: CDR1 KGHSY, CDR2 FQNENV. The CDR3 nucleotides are TGTGCCAGCAGCCCCCCGGGACTAGTAGGGAATGAGCAGTTCTTC. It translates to CASSPPGLVGNEQFF. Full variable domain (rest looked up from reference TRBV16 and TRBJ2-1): GEEVAQTPKHLVRGEGQKAKLYCAPIKGHSYVFWYQQVLKNEFKFLISFQNENVFDETGMPKERFSAKCLPNSPCSLEIQATKLEDSAVYFCASSPPGLVGNEQFFGPGTRLTVL.

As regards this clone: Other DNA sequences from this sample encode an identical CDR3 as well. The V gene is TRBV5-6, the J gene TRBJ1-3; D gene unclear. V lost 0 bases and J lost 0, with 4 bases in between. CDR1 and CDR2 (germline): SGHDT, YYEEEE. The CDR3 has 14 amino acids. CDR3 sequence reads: CASSLGSSGNTIYF. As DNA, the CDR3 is TGTGCCAGCAGCTTGGGTAGCTCTGGAAACACCATATATTTT.

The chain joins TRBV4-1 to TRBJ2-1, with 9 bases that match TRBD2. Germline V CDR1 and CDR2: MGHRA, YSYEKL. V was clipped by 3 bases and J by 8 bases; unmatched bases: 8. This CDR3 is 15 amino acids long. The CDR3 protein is CASSHMGLADHEQFF. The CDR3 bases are TGCGCCAGCAGCCATATGGGACTAGCTGACCATGAGCAGTTCTTC.

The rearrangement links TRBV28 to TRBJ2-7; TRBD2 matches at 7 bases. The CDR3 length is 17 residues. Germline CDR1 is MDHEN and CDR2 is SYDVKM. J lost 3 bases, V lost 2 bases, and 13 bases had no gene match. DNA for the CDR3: TGTGCCAGCAGTTTAGGTCGGTGGGGAGGGGTGGGCTACGAGCAGTACTTC. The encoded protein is CASSLGRWGGVGYEQYF.

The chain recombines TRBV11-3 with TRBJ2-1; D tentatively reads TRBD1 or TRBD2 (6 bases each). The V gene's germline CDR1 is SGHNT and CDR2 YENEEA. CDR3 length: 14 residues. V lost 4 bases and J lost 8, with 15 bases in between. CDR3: CASSSPVGGHEQFF. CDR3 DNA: TGTGCCAGCAGCTCCCCCGTCGGGGGCCATGAGCAGTTCTTC.

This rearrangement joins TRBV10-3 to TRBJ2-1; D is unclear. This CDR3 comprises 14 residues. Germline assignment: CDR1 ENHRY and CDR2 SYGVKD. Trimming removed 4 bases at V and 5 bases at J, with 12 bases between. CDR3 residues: CAISGVGGNNEQFF. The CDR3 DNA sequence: TGTGCCATCAGTGGGGTTGGCGGTAACAATGAGCAGTTCTTC.

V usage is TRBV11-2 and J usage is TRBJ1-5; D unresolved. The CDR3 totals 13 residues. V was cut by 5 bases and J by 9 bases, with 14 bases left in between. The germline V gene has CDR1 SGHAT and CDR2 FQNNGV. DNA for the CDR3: TGTGCCAGCAGCCCAGAGGCTGTTGGGCCCCAGCATTTT. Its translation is CASSPEAVGPQHF.

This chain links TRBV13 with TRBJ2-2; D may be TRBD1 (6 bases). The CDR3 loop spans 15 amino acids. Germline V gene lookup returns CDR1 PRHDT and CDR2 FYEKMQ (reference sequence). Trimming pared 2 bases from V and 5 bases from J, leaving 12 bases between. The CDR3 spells CASSLRTADTGELFF. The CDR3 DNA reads TGTGCCAGCAGCTTACGGACAGCAGATACCGGGGAGCTGTTTTTT.

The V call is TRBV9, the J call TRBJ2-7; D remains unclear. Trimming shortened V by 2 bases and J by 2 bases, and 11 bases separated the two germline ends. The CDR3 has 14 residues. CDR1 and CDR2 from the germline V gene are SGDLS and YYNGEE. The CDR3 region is CASSVQHGPYEQYF. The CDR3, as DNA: TGTGCCAGCAGCGTCCAGCACGGACCCTACGAGCAGTACTTC.

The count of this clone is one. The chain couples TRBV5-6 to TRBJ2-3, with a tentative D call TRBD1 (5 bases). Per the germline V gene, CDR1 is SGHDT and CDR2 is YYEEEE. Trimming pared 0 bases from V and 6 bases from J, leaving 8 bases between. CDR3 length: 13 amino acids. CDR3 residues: CASSLVGPDTQYF. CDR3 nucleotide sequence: TGTGCCAGCAGCTTGGTGGGGCCTGATACGCAGTATTTT.

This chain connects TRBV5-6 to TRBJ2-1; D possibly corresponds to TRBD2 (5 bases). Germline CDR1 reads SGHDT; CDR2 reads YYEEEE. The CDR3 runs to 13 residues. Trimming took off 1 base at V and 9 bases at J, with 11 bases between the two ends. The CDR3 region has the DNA TGTGCCAGCAGCTTGAGCCGGGATGTTGAGCAGTTCTTC. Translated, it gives CASSLSRDVEQFF. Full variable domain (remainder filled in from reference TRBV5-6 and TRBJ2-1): DAGVTQSPTHLIKTRGQQVTLRCSPKSGHDTVSWYQQALGQGPQFIFQYYEEEERQRGNFPDRFSGHQFPNYSSELNVNALLLGDSALYLCASSLSRDVEQFFGPGTRLTVL.